These T cell receptor beta chains were read from a single sample in a study of blood T cell repertoires in COVID-19. This table comes from immunoSEQ multiplex PCR, and its TCRdb copy is limited to in-frame clones, with some not included. Among about 160,000 clones listed, over 80% were seen once. Sequenced input: peripheral blood. The receptors derive from a man in his thirties or forties with COVID-19, enrolled during active disease. Each CDR3 is given with its conserved first and last residue. The D gene is left open where the match is weak. Not all rows give a size; the values are once, few, many and, for expanded clones, a class.

d_call j_call clone_size v_call cdr3_aa cdr3_nt
TRBD2 TRBJ2-7 once TRBV28 CASSPHIAGGLREQYF TGTGCCAGCAGCCCTCACATAGCGGGAGGGCTACGGGAGCAGTACTTC
NA TRBJ1-1 once TRBV25-1 CASRYSTEAFF TGTGCCAGCAGGTATTCCACTGAAGCTTTCTTT
NA TRBJ1-5 once TRBV6-5 CASSYGQGTQPQHF TGTGCCAGCAGTTACGGGCAGGGAACTCAGCCCCAGCATTTT
TRBD1 TRBJ1-5 once TRBV27 CASSLGQGDQPQHF TGTGCCAGCAGTCTCGGACAGGGGGATCAGCCCCAGCATTTT
NA TRBJ2-7 NA TRBV19 CASSPEGAISYEQYF TGTGCCAGTAGTCCGGAGGGGGCTATATCCTACGAGCAGTACTTC
TRBD1 TRBJ1-2 NA TRBV28 CASSPHVTGQGYTF TGTGCCAGCAGTCCTCATGTGACAGGGCAAGGCTACACCTTC
NA TRBJ1-4 NA TRBV4-1 CASSHPLMEKLFF TGCGCCAGCAGCCACCCCCTTATGGAAAAACTGTTTTTT
TRBD2 TRBJ2-5 NA TRBV10-3 CAIRSRGGETQYF TGTGCCATCAGGAGCCGGGGGGGAGAGACCCAGTACTTC
NA TRBJ1-1 NA TRBV9 CASSAGGEDTEAFF TGTGCCAGCAGCGCTGGGGGGGAGGACACTGAAGCTTTCTTT
TRBD1 TRBJ1-1 NA TRBV12-5 CASGLRRRQGDTEAFF TGTGCTAGTGGTTTGAGGCGGCGACAGGGGGACACTGAAGCTTTCTTT
NA TRBJ1-5 NA TRBV7-3 CASSMGLSNQPQHF TGTGCCAGCAGCATGGGACTTAGCAATCAGCCCCAGCATTTT
TRBD1 TRBJ1-1 NA TRBV18 CASSPRTGGAVTEAFF TGTGCCAGCTCACCTCGGACAGGGGGCGCGGTCACTGAAGCTTTCTTT
TRBD1 TRBJ1-4 NA TRBV7-8 CASSLRTGGEKLFF TGTGCCAGCAGCTTAAGGACAGGGGGCGAAAAACTGTTTTTT
NA TRBJ2-3 NA TRBV7-3 CASSTGVPTDTQYF TGTGCCAGCAGTACGGGGGTACCCACAGATACGCAGTATTTT
NA TRBJ2-3 NA TRBV11-3 CASSLSSHPTDTQYF TGTGCCAGCAGCTTGAGCTCCCACCCCACAGATACGCAGTATTTT
NA TRBJ2-7 NA TRBV6-1 CASSEQAVDYEQYF TGTGCCAGCAGTGAACAAGCGGTCGACTACGAGCAGTACTTC
TRBD2 TRBJ2-7 NA TRBV27 CASRPPSRGGIYEQYF TGTGCCAGCAGGCCCCCCTCCCGCGGGGGGATTTACGAGCAGTACTTC
NA TRBJ2-1 once TRBV5-1 CASSLGGYNEQFF TGCGCCAGCAGCCTCGGGGGCTACAATGAGCAGTTCTTC
NA TRBJ2-1 NA TRBV18 CASSPPARGYNEQFF TGTGCCAGCTCACCCCCGGCCCGGGGCTACAATGAGCAGTTCTTC
NA TRBJ2-3 NA TRBV29-1 CSVEGGLTDTQYF TGCAGCGTTGAGGGGGGGCTCACAGATACGCAGTATTTT
NA TRBJ2-5 once TRBV5-4 CASSFGVWGPQETQYF TGTGCCAGCAGCTTCGGTGTGTGGGGGCCACAAGAGACCCAGTACTTC
TRBD1 TRBJ1-1 NA TRBV7-8 CASSRTGGTEAFF TGTGCCAGCAGCCGAACAGGGGGCACTGAAGCTTTCTTT
NA TRBJ1-2 NA TRBV5-4 CASSPQGRDGYTF TGTGCCAGCAGCCCCCAGGGTAGAGATGGCTACACCTTC
TRBD1 TRBJ2-6 NA TRBV6-1 CASSASSGTGAPSGANVLTF TGTGCCAGCAGTGCCTCCTCCGGGACAGGGGCCCCCTCTGGGGCCAACGTCCTGACTTTC
TRBD2 TRBJ2-5 once TRBV7-2 CASSITGTSGGALETQYF TGTGCCAGCAGCATAACCGGGACTAGCGGGGGGGCCCTGGAGACCCAGTACTTC
NA TRBJ1-1 NA TRBV3-1/TRBV3-2 CASSPDRLAPEAFF TGTGCCAGCAGTCCTGACCGACTCGCACCTGAAGCTTTCTTT
TRBD1 TRBJ2-3 few TRBV27 CTTGGDTDTQYF TGTACGACAGGGGGCGACACAGATACGCAGTATTTT
NA TRBJ1-2 once TRBV18 CASSWEPGTSGYTF TGTGCCAGCTCATGGGAACCGGGAACATCCGGCTACACCTTC
TRBD2 TRBJ2-1 NA TRBV7-2 CASSLGLADNEQFF TGTGCCAGCAGCTTAGGGCTAGCGGACAATGAGCAGTTCTTC
NA TRBJ1-3 NA TRBV4-1 CASSQVGSARAGNTIYF TGCGCCAGCAGCCAAGTTGGGTCTGCGAGGGCTGGAAACACCATATATTTT
NA TRBJ2-1 NA TRBV19 CASSMQSSAYNEQFF TGTGCCAGTAGTATGCAGTCTAGCGCCTACAATGAGCAGTTCTTC
NA TRBJ2-7 NA TRBV6-2/TRBV6-3 CASSQGGAGTHEQYF TGTGCCAGCAGTCAAGGGGGGGCCGGGACCCACGAGCAGTACTTC
NA TRBJ1-3 NA TRBV9 CASSALQAISGNTIYF TGTGCCAGCAGCGCCCTACAGGCAATCTCTGGAAACACCATATATTTT
NA TRBJ2-1 NA TRBV9 CASSPKGLGSDEQFF TGTGCCAGCAGCCCCAAGGGACTCGGCAGCGATGAGCAGTTCTTC
TRBD2 TRBJ2-7 NA TRBV5-1 CASSLASGGVYEQYF TGCGCCAGCAGCTTGGCAAGCGGGGGGGTTTACGAGCAGTACTTC
NA TRBJ1-2 once TRBV5-5 CASSVRYSANYGYTF TGTGCCAGCAGCGTCCGGTACAGTGCAAACTATGGCTACACCTTC
TRBD1 TRBJ2-5 NA TRBV18 CASSQDRGRETQYF TGTGCCAGCTCACAGGACAGGGGGCGAGAGACCCAGTACTTC
TRBD1 TRBJ1-5 NA TRBV7-2 CASSPGQGARTVQHF TGTGCCAGCAGCCCGGGACAGGGGGCCCGCACTGTCCAGCATTTT
NA TRBJ1-4 NA TRBV4-2 CASSQDQDGGYEKLFF TGTGCCAGCAGCCAAGATCAAGACGGGGGATATGAAAAACTGTTTTTT
NA TRBJ1-2 NA TRBV19 CASSIPGQGTNYGYTF TGTGCCAGTAGTATACCGGGACAAGGAACTAACTATGGCTACACCTTC
TRBD1 TRBJ1-3 NA TRBV3-1/TRBV3-2 CASSQDRGNTIYF TGTGCCAGCAGCCAAGACAGGGGGAACACCATATATTTT
NA TRBJ1-1 NA TRBV11-2 CASRRAGGTEAFF TGTGCCAGCCGACGGGCGGGGGGAACTGAAGCTTTCTTT
NA TRBJ1-3 NA TRBV7-9 CASSQQLPSSGNTIYF TGTGCCAGCAGCCAACAGCTCCCCAGCTCTGGAAACACCATATATTTT
NA TRBJ1-6 once TRBV18 CASSRAENSPLHF TGTGCCAGCTCACGGGCAGAGAATTCACCCCTCCACTTT
TRBD1 TRBJ2-7 once TRBV25-1 CASSKSRDRGSYEQYF TGTGCCAGCAGCAAAAGCCGGGACAGGGGATCCTACGAGCAGTACTTC
NA TRBJ2-7 NA TRBV6-6 CASGRGTTGRRGYEQYF TGTGCCAGCGGTCGGGGAACGACAGGGAGGAGAGGGTACGAGCAGTACTTC
NA TRBJ1-4 NA TRBV19 CASSQQGSKKLFF TGTGCCAGTAGTCAACAGGGAAGTAAAAAACTGTTTTTT
TRBD2 TRBJ2-1 NA TRBV3-1/TRBV3-2 CASSHLAGGRNEQFF TGTGCCAGCAGCCACCTAGCGGGGGGACGGAATGAGCAGTTCTTC
NA TRBJ1-1 NA TRBV29-1 CSVDRWGGDGTEAFF TGCAGCGTTGACAGGTGGGGGGGCGATGGGACTGAAGCTTTCTTT
NA TRBJ2-5 NA TRBV27 CASSLSRGKETQYF TGTGCCAGCAGTTTATCTCGGGGAAAAGAGACCCAGTACTTC
NA TRBJ2-3 NA TRBV2 CASRVSPSTDTQYF TGTGCCAGCAGAGTTAGCCCGAGCACAGATACGCAGTATTTT
TRBD1 TRBJ1-5 NA TRBV10-3 CAISESTGALPQNQPQHF TGTGCCATCAGTGAGTCGACAGGGGCACTCCCTCAAAATCAGCCCCAGCATTTT
TRBD1 TRBJ2-7 NA TRBV3-1/TRBV3-2 CASSQGDRATLYEQYF TGTGCCAGCAGCCAAGGTGACAGGGCTACACTCTACGAGCAGTACTTC
TRBD1 TRBJ1-1 NA TRBV7-3 CASSLQQGAATEAFF TGTGCCAGCAGCTTACAACAGGGGGCGGCGACTGAAGCTTTCTTT
TRBD1 TRBJ2-7 NA TRBV5-6 CASSSVARDRFYEQYF TGTGCCAGCAGCTCCGTTGCGCGGGACAGGTTCTACGAGCAGTACTTC
NA TRBJ1-5 NA TRBV6-5 CASSFSQGVADQPQHF TGTGCCAGCAGTTTCTCACAGGGAGTCGCTGATCAGCCCCAGCATTTT
TRBD2 TRBJ2-7 NA TRBV4-1 CASSQGVTSGILTYEQYF TGCGCCAGCAGCCAAGGAGTAACTAGCGGGATCCTTACCTACGAGCAGTACTTC
TRBD2 TRBJ2-1 NA TRBV7-2 CASSLGGGRWYEQFF TGTGCCAGCAGCTTAGGTGGCGGGAGGTGGTATGAGCAGTTCTTC
NA TRBJ1-2 NA TRBV2 CASSEDLYGYTF TGTGCCAGCAGTGAAGATCTGTATGGCTACACCTTC
TRBD1 TRBJ1-6 NA TRBV27 CASKETGMVSPLHF TGTGCCAGCAAAGAGACAGGGATGGTTTCACCCCTCCACTTT